A selection of T cell receptor beta chains follows, all from one sample in a study of blood T cell repertoires in COVID-19. The repertoire was sequenced with immunoSEQ multiplex PCR; TCRdb's copy has only in-frame clones and lacks some. The sample shows 3,300 or so clones, roughly 70% of them seen only once. The sequencing input was peripheral blood. The receptors stem from a man in his sixties or seventies with active COVID-19. CDR3s include the opening cysteine and the closing phenylalanine or tryptophan. A D gene is named only where the DNA matches it firmly. Part of the rows lack a size; the others show once, few, many or a class for expanded clones.

J	D	V	size	DNA	CDR3
TRBJ1-2	.	TRBV7-2	once	TGTGCCAGCAGCTCCCGCGTCAGGTCCCTTTGGTATGGCTACACCTTC	CASSSRVRSLWYGYTF
TRBJ1-5	.	TRBV6-5	.	TGTGCCAGCAGTTACGGACAGAATCAGCCCCAGCATTTT	CASSYGQNQPQHF
TRBJ1-5	.	TRBV14	.	TGTGCCAGCAGCCAAGTGGGGGGGGCCCAGCATTTT	CASSQVGGAQHF
TRBJ2-7	.	TRBV5-1	.	TGCGCCAGCAGCTTGGATCCCAGCTCCTACGAGCAGTACTTC	CASSLDPSSYEQYF
TRBJ1-1	.	TRBV15	.	TGTGCCACCAGCAGAGTACAGACGAACACTGAAGCTTTCTTT	CATSRVQTNTEAFF
TRBJ1-2	.	TRBV7-8	.	TGTGCCAGCAGCGCAGGCGGGTATCGGAGGGGCGGCTACACCTTC	CASSAGGYRRGGYTF
TRBJ2-7	TRBD1	TRBV5-1	.	TGCGCCAGCAGCAGCGGGGACAGGGGGCTGGTCCACGAGCAGTACTTC	CASSSGDRGLVHEQYF
TRBJ2-1	.	TRBV6-5	medium-sized	TGTGCCAGCAGCCCAGGACTCAACAATGAGCAGTTCTTC	CASSPGLNNEQFF
TRBJ1-1	TRBD1	TRBV5-5	.	TGTGCCAGCAGCGGGGACAGTCTCACTGAAGCTTTCTTT	CASSGDSLTEAFF
TRBJ2-6	TRBD1	TRBV24-1	.	TGTGCCACCAGTGATAACGGACAGGCTTTCTCTGGGGCCAACGTCCTGACTTTC	CATSDNGQAFSGANVLTF
TRBJ2-7	.	TRBV11-2	.	TGTGCCAGCAGCTCCGACAGGCTTCTTTTCGTCTACGAGCAGTACTTC	CASSSDRLLFVYEQYF
TRBJ1-2	.	TRBV12-3/TRBV12-4	few	TGTGCCAGCAGTTATCTCCGGGTTGATCTTAACACCTTC	CASSYLRVDLNTF
TRBJ2-3	TRBD2	TRBV28	.	TGTGCCAGCAGAACACTAGCGTTCACAGATACGCAGTATTTT	CASRTLAFTDTQYF
TRBJ2-3	TRBD2	TRBV6-4	.	TGTGCCAGTAGCGGGGGGGCGAGCACAGATACGCAGTATTTT	CASSGGASTDTQYF
TRBJ2-1	.	TRBV7-2	.	TGTGCCAGCAGCTCACCAGGGACACCTTACAATGAGCAGTTCTTC	CASSSPGTPYNEQFF
TRBJ1-1	TRBD1	TRBV11-3	few	TGTGCCAGCAGCTTTGGACAGGGGGAAGCTTTCTTT	CASSFGQGEAFF
TRBJ1-5	.	TRBV6-2/TRBV6-3	.	TGTGCCAGCAGTTACTCGGGCCTTCAGCCCCAGCATTTT	CASSYSGLQPQHF
TRBJ2-7	.	TRBV14	.	TGTGCCAGCAGCCATTTCAATTCCTACGAGCAGTACTTC	CASSHFNSYEQYF
TRBJ1-2	TRBD1	TRBV19	.	TGTGCCAGTAGTCCACAGACAGGGGGCTACTATGGCTACACCTTC	CASSPQTGGYYGYTF
TRBJ2-7	.	TRBV5-4	.	TGTGCCAGCAGCTTGGCCGTAGCCTACGAGCAGTACTTC	CASSLAVAYEQYF
TRBJ2-1	TRBD2	TRBV30	.	TGTGCCTGGACAGCAGGGCTAGCGGGGGGTGAGCAGTTCTTC	CAWTAGLAGGEQFF
TRBJ1-2	TRBD1	TRBV18	.	TGTGCCAGCTCCGGGACAGCCGATGGCTACACCTTC	CASSGTADGYTF
TRBJ2-1	TRBD2	TRBV7-2	.	TGTGCCAGCAGCCGTCGGGCCTCTAGCGGGAGGTGGGACAATGAGCAGTTCTTC	CASSRRASSGRWDNEQFF
TRBJ1-2	.	TRBV5-1	.	TGCGCCAGCAGCTTGCAGGGCACCTATGGCTACACCTTC	CASSLQGTYGYTF
TRBJ2-1	.	TRBV25-1	.	TGTGCCAGCAGCCACTATCTCTCCACAGGGGAGCAGTTCTTC	CASSHYLSTGEQFF
TRBJ1-3	TRBD1	TRBV7-9	.	TGTGCCAGCAGCCCCAGGGGACAGGGGGCTCGGGGAAACACCATATATTTT	CASSPRGQGARGNTIYF
TRBJ1-4	TRBD1	TRBV19	once	TGTGCCAGTAGTATAGGGGGGACAGTCAGAAAACTGTTTTTT	CASSIGGTVRKLFF
TRBJ2-7	TRBD1	TRBV5-8	.	TGTGCCAGCAGCTTGAGACAGGGCAACGAGCAGTACTTC	CASSLRQGNEQYF
TRBJ2-1	.	TRBV18	medium-sized	TGTGCCAGCTCACCGCGGGACCGGGAAGAGGAGCAGTTCTTC	CASSPRDREEEQFF
TRBJ2-7	.	TRBV5-1	.	TGCGCCAGCAGCTTGGTAATTATACAGGGAAGGCCCTACGAGCAGTACTTC	CASSLVIIQGRPYEQYF
TRBJ2-5	.	TRBV4-2	few	TGTGCCAGCAGCCAATTGGACGGACTGGAGGGGGAGACCCAGTACTTC	CASSQLDGLEGETQYF
TRBJ2-2	.	TRBV12-3/TRBV12-4	.	TGTGCCAGCAGTGGACTACTCGGGGAGCTGTTTTTT	CASSGLLGELFF
TRBJ1-4	TRBD1	TRBV6-6	.	TGTGCCAGCAGCAGCACAGGGGGCGATGAAAAACTGTTTTTT	CASSSTGGDEKLFF
TRBJ2-7	TRBD1	TRBV14	.	TGTGCCAGCACCAGGACAGGGGGCGCCTACGAGCAGTACTTC	CASTRTGGAYEQYF
TRBJ2-2	TRBD1	TRBV7-6	.	TGTGCCAGCAGCTCATTTACAGGGGTAACCGGGGAGCTGTTTTTT	CASSSFTGVTGELFF
TRBJ1-1	TRBD1	TRBV9	.	TGTGCCAGCAGCTCACAGGGGGCGTACGAAGCTTTCTTT	CASSSQGAYEAFF
TRBJ1-2	TRBD1	TRBV6-1	large	TGTGCCAGCAGTGTCAGTCTAGAGGGACAGAAGTATGGCTACACCTTC	CASSVSLEGQKYGYTF
TRBJ2-7	TRBD2	TRBV27	.	TGTGCCAGCAGTTTATCGGGGACTAGCGGGGGGGCTCTGTACTTC	CASSLSGTSGGALYF
TRBJ2-1	TRBD1	TRBV7-2	few	TGTGCCAGCAGCTTAGCCGGACAGGGGATGGACAATGAGCAGTTCTTC	CASSLAGQGMDNEQFF
TRBJ2-1	TRBD2	TRBV15	few	TGTGCCACCAGCAGAGTTGGGGGGGTAGCGGGAATACTCAATGAGCAGTTCTTC	CATSRVGGVAGILNEQFF
TRBJ2-1	TRBD1	TRBV27	.	TGTGCCAGCAAAAACACAGGGGCACTGGAGCAGTTCTTC	CASKNTGALEQFF
TRBJ2-3	TRBD2	TRBV10-1	.	TGCGCCAGCAGTGAGTCCCAGCGGGGGGGCCTACATACGCAGTATTTT	CASSESQRGGLHTQYF
TRBJ2-1	TRBD2	TRBV29-1	large	TGCAGCGTTCCATCCCCTTCTAGCGGTGCCTACAATGAGCAGTTCTTC	CSVPSPSSGAYNEQFF
TRBJ1-2	.	TRBV5-4	.	TGTGCCAGCAGCCAACAAGCGGAGGCCTATGGCTACACCTTC	CASSQQAEAYGYTF
TRBJ2-1	TRBD1	TRBV6-5	.	TGTGCCAGCAGCCACAGTGAGGGGGCATACAATGAGCAGTTCTTC	CASSHSEGAYNEQFF
TRBJ2-2	.	TRBV30	.	TGTGCCTGGAAGGCGGGGCCGACCAACGCCGGGGAGCTGTTTTTT	CAWKAGPTNAGELFF
TRBJ2-7	.	TRBV10-2	medium-sized	TGCGCCAGCAGTGAGTCTGGGTGGTTAGGGGGTAGCTCCTACGAGCAGTACTTC	CASSESGWLGGSSYEQYF
TRBJ1-6	TRBD1	TRBV6-5	.	TGTGCCAGCAGTCGACAGGGGAAGAGCTCACCCCTCCACTTT	CASSRQGKSSPLHF
TRBJ2-3	.	TRBV19	.	TGTGCCAGTAGTATAGATGGGGGGAGGAAGGCGCAGTATTTT	CASSIDGGRKAQYF
TRBJ2-1	TRBD2	TRBV4-3	.	TGCGCCAGCAGCCGCAACTTAGAGGGACTAGCGGGCAATGAGCAGTTCTTC	CASSRNLEGLAGNEQFF
TRBJ2-7	TRBD1	TRBV12-5	medium-sized	TGTGCTAGTGGTTTACCACAGGGGAACTTTTACGAGCAGTACTTC	CASGLPQGNFYEQYF
TRBJ1-2	TRBD1	TRBV5-4	.	TGTGCCAGCAGCAGGACAGGGGAACTCCCGAAAGGCTACACCTTC	CASSRTGELPKGYTF
TRBJ2-3	.	TRBV18	few	TGTGCCAGCTCAGCTACCCGCACAGATACGCAGTATTTT	CASSATRTDTQYF
TRBJ2-3	TRBD1	TRBV10-3	.	TGTGCCATCAGTGGGGGACAGAGCACAGATACGCAGTATTTT	CAISGGQSTDTQYF
TRBJ2-5	TRBD2	TRBV19	few	TGTGCCAGTAGTATGACTAGCAGAGAGACCCAGTACTTC	CASSMTSRETQYF